One sample yielded the 8 T cell receptor beta chains listed below, sequenced in a study of cytomegalovirus exposure and HLA in healthy donors. Vbeta (60) and Jbeta (13) primers were used in the PCR. The assay was immunoSEQ multiplex PCR, and TCRdb's table has in-frame clones only and misses some. This table holds about 39,000 clones. Sequenced sample: PBMCs. The receptors here all came from a male donor in good health and CMV-seronegative.

This chain links TRBV4-1 with TRBJ1-2; D is unclear. The CDR3 contains 18 residues. Germline CDR1 reads MGHRA; CDR2 reads YSYEKL. V gave up 3 bases and J gave up 0 bases, with 20 bases separating them. The CDR3 DNA reads as TGCGCCAGCAGCCACTACCCCCGAAATACTCAAGCTAACTATGGCTACACCTTC. This translates into CASSHYPRNTQANYGYTF.

This rearrangement joins TRBV9 to TRBJ1-2; 7 bases align to TRBD1. CDR3 length equals 15 residues. Germline V CDR1 and CDR2: SGDLS, YYNGEE. V was pared by 3 bases and J by 8 bases, with 13 bases of the junction left unmatched. CDR3 residues: CASSGGDRSFRGYTF. CDR3 nucleotide sequence: TGTGCCAGCAGCGGCGGGGACAGATCGTTCAGGGGCTACACCTTC.

The chain recombines TRBV18 with TRBJ2-7; 8 nucleotides align to TRBD1. Germline CDR1 reads KGHSH; CDR2 reads LQKENI. Unmatched junction bases numbered 7, after V lost 0 bases and J lost 6 bases. The CDR3 spans 15 residues. CDR3 in DNA: TGTGCCAGCTCACCACCCGGCAGGGGGCTAGTCGAGCAGTACTTC. Protein: CASSPPGRGLVEQYF.

The chain is built from TRBV7-2 and TRBJ2-3; 7 positions agree with TRBD1. Germline assignment: CDR1 SGHTA and CDR2 FQGNSA. V lost 2 bases to trimming and J lost 3 bases; unmatched junction nucleotides: 11. This CDR3 is 17 amino acids long. The CDR3 protein is CASSLNLGGWGTDTQYF. For the CDR3, the DNA is TGTGCCAGCAGCTTAAATTTAGGGGGCTGGGGTACAGATACGCAGTATTTT.

The chain has TRBV23-1 and TRBJ1-1, with no clear D. TRBV23-1 is an open reading frame, and its role is uncertain. CDR3 size: 12 residues. Trimming cost V 4 bases and J 4 bases, with 7 bases left between them. This CDR3 reads CASSLVATEAFF. DNA of the CDR3: TGCGCCAGCAGTCTGGTGGCCACTGAAGCTTTCTTT.

J is TRBJ2-1 and V is TRBV13; TRBD1 matches 8 bases. This CDR3 spans 14 amino acids. Unmatched junction bases numbered 7, after V lost 5 bases and J lost 7 bases. Germline values: CDR1 PRHDT, CDR2 FYEKMQ (reference sequence). The CDR3 protein is CASSPGQALNEQFF. CDR3 DNA sequence: TGTGCCAGCAGCCCGGGACAGGCTTTGAATGAGCAGTTCTTC.

The V gene is TRBV7-2, the J gene TRBJ2-7, with D possibly TRBD2 on 5 matching bases. This CDR3 contains 12 residues. Trimming cost V 4 bases and J 3 bases, with 7 bases left between them. Looked up from germline, CDR1 is SGHTA and CDR2 is FQGNSA. The CDR3 sequence is CASSSRGYEQYF. CDR3 nucleotides: TGTGCCAGCAGCTCTCGGGGCTACGAGCAGTACTTC.

CDR3: CASSLGQGDSPLHF. Here the CDR3 DNA reads TGTGCCAGCAGCCTCGGACAGGGGGATTCACCCCTCCACTTT. This chain joins TRBV7-6 and TRBJ1-6, with 10 bases matching TRBD1. CDR1 is SGHVS, CDR2 FNYEAQ, per germline. The CDR3 totals 14 residues. The ends lost 5 bases at V and 8 bases at J; junction bases unmatched: 3.